This TCR beta chain originates from a study of lymphopenia after photon versus proton radiotherapy. Study-level findings and limits: After the lymphocyte nadir, photon-treated repertoires showed oligoclonal expansion, especially of CD8+ Temra cells.

CDR1 is SGHRS, CDR2 YFSETQ, per germline. The CDR3 runs to 16 residues. V lost 4 bases and J lost 4; bases outside the gene matches: 9. Libraries were prepared by immunoSEQ multiplex PCR; TCRdb keeps only in-frame clonotypes and omits some of them. Of 25,000 to 30,000 clones listed, approximately 85% are singletons. On this clone: The target antigen is unknown.

V usage is TRBV5-1 and J usage is TRBJ2-2, with TRBD1 matching over 8 bases. Here the sequenced sample was peripheral blood, taken from a patient treated with photon-based radiotherapy. The clonotype comes from a man in his forties or fifties with gastric cancer. Written as DNA, the CDR3 is TGCGCCAGCAGCAATAACAGGGGGAGTAGCACCGGGGAGCTGTTTTTT. Its protein is CASSNNRGSSTGELFF.